This record looks at one T cell receptor beta chain sequence and its context. The V gene lost 5 bases and the J gene lost 3 bases, with 14 bases spanning the gap. CDR1 is LNHDA and CDR2 is SQIVND in the germline V gene (reference sequence). This CDR3 spans 14 amino acids. The entry originates in a study of shared clonotypes between healthy human individuals. Profiling relied on immunoSEQ multiplex PCR, and the TCRdb table lists in-frame clones only, not all of them. The table includes 2,100,000 or so clones, roughly 95% detected once. What was sequenced was naive CD4+ T cells sorted from blood. Subset in this sample: CD45RA+ positively selected. The rearrangement links TRBV19 to TRBJ2-7; tentatively, D is TRBD1 (6 bases). This TCR was sampled from a man younger than 35 in good health. DNA of the CDR3: TGTGCCAGTAGTCCCAGGACAGCCTACTACGAGCAGTACTTC. Translating gives CASSPRTAYYEQYF. Full variable domain (outside the CDR3, taken from reference TRBV19 and TRBJ2-7): DGGITQSPKYLFRKEGQNVTLSCEQNLNHDAMYWYRQDPGQGLRLIYYSQIVNDFQKGDIAEGYSVSREKKESFPLTVTSAQKNPTAFYLCASSPRTAYYEQYFGPGTRLTVT.